What follows are 7 T cell receptor beta chains derived from one specimen sequenced in a study of CDR3 diversity in severe acne. TCRdb redid the calling of the PCR reads with MiXCR, one entry per CDR3 protein. The repertoire holds around 100,000 distinct CDR3 sequences, with roughly 51% as singletons. Material: blood. The source of these receptors is a male donor with acne.

This sequence joins TRBV24-1 and TRBJ1-1; the D is unclear. The V and J ends lost 1 base and 5 bases respectively, with 13 bases between them. CDR3 length: 15 residues. Per germline, CDR1 KGHDR and CDR2 SFDVKD. CDR3 DNA sequence: TGTGCCACCAGTGATTTTACGGGGATGGGAACTGAAGCTTTCTTT. Its translation: CATSDFTGMGTEAFF.

V gene TRBV25-1 combines with J gene TRBJ2-7, with D possibly matching TRBD1 (5 bases). V lost 6 bases and J lost 0, with 18 bases in between. The CDR3 runs 16 residues. Germline lookup yields CDR1 MGHDK and CDR2 SYGVNS. The CDR3 loop reads CASSHGNRPFSYEQYF. Here the CDR3 DNA reads TGTGCCAGCAGCCACGGAAACAGGCCCTTCTCCTACGAGCAGTACTTC.

Concerning this clonotype: The junction departs from germline at one end; a sequencing error may be responsible. The chain recombines TRBV6-5 with TRBJ2-6; D remains ambiguous. Looked up from germline, CDR1 is MNHEY and CDR2 is SVGAGI. This CDR3 has 15 residues. CDR3 sequence: CAISDVDGGANVLTF. The CDR3 DNA reads TGTGCCATCAGTGATGTGGACGGCGGGGCCAACGTCCTGACTTTC.

There are many counts of this clonotype. The chain uses TRBV7-3 and TRBJ2-1, with D possibly TRBD2 on 5 matching bases. The CDR3 runs 16 residues. Germline values: CDR1 SGHTA, CDR2 FQGTGA. Trimming took off 3 bases at V and 9 bases at J, with 21 bases between the two ends. The CDR3 reads CASSFGDVVPSPEQFF. For the CDR3, the DNA is TGTGCCAGCAGCTTCGGGGATGTAGTGCCTAGCCCTGAGCAGTTCTTC.

The chain employs TRBV6-5 and TRBJ2-6; D call uncertain. Germline-derived CDR1 and CDR2 are MNHEY and SVGAGI. This CDR3 spans 14 amino acids. Between the trimmed V and J ends, which lost 6 bases and 4 bases, there was a span of 10 bases. CDR3 DNA sequence: TGTGCCAGCAGCCTCAGTGCCGGGGCCAACGTCCTGACTTTC. It translates to CASSLSAGANVLTF.

The chain employs TRBV15 and TRBJ2-7; no clear D. V gave up 0 bases and J gave up 3 bases, with 6 bases separating them. The CDR3 extends over 13 amino acids. The germline CDR1 and CDR2 sequences are LNHNV and YYDKDF (reference sequence). CDR3 sequence reads: CATSRDSGYEQYF. CDR3 bases: TGTGCCACCAGCAGAGACTCAGGCTACGAGCAGTACTTC.

V and J are TRBV7-9 and TRBJ2-2, with a tentative D call TRBD1 (6 bases). The CDR3 length is 16 residues. V dropped 1 base and J dropped 8 bases, with 17 bases sitting between them. Germline CDR1 is SEHNR and CDR2 is FQNEAQ (reference sequence). The CDR3, as DNA: TGTGCCAGCAGCTTAGGCTTTGACGGGACAAGAGGGGAGCTGTTTTTT. It codes for CASSLGFDGTRGELFF.